The next 10 T cell receptor beta chains were all read from a single sample in a study of metastatic and nonmetastatic thyroid tumors. Using MiXCR, TCRdb re-called clones from the PCR reads. Of 23,000 or so clones in the sample, 20% to 30% are singletons; the top ten hold approximately 12%. The entire patient cohort was treatment-naive prior to thyroid surgery. Input material: tumor tissue. The receptors were gathered from a male donor with papillary thyroid cancer or a benign thyroid nodule (not recorded which). Some clones in this sample may be carry-over from other donors' samples.

Of note for this clone: This sequence may be a read error, since a much larger clone differs from it by one base. The CDR3 here is CASSRTHSGQGHGYTF. The CDR3 region has the DNA TGTGCCAGCAGCCGTACCCACTCGGGACAGGGGCATGGCTACACCTTC. The chain is built from TRBV6-6 and TRBJ1-2; 10 positions agree with TRBD1. V dropped 6 bases and J dropped 6; count of bases not matched to a gene: 13. CDR1 is MNHNY, CDR2 SVGAGI, per germline (reference sequence). CDR3 length: 16 residues.

The J gene is TRBJ2-2, the V gene TRBV15, with 7 bases matching TRBD1. CDR3 length equals 16 residues. Germline CDR1 and CDR2: LNHNV and YYDKDF (reference sequence). The V and J ends lost 1 base and 3 bases, in that order; junction bases with no gene match: 5. The CDR3 reads CATSRGTGYYTGELFF. The CDR3 region has the DNA TGTGCCACCAGCAGAGGGACAGGCTATTACACCGGGGAGCTGTTTTTT.

In this sample, this clone turned up once. The chain is built from TRBV20-1 and TRBJ2-7; D unclear. Trimming shortened V by 4 bases and J by 3 bases, and 10 bases separated the two germline ends. Germline V gene data show CDR1 as DFQATT and CDR2 as SNEGSKA (reference sequence). The CDR3 totals 12 residues. CDR3 in DNA: TGCAGTGCTACTCGGGTCTACTACGAGCAGTACTTC. Translation gives CSATRVYYEQYF.

This clone was seen many times. V usage is TRBV20-1 and J usage is TRBJ2-7; D remains unclear. CDR3 length: 13 amino acids. In germline, CDR1 is DFQATT, CDR2 SNEGSKA (reference sequence). Trimming took off 8 bases at V and 4 bases at J, with 18 bases between the two ends. CDR3 DNA sequence: TGCAGTAGTGTGCAGGTAGATTCATACGAGCAGTACTTC. Translating gives CSSVQVDSYEQYF.

This clone occurred many times. A much larger clonotype is one base distant, so this may be a read error. Other DNA sequences in the sample encode the same CDR3. The chain employs TRBV2 and TRBJ2-2; 7 positions match TRBD2. V shed 3 bases, J shed 4 bases, and the junction held 5 bases outside the gene matches. Looked up from germline, CDR1 is SNHLY and CDR2 is FYNNEI. This CDR3 is built from 15 residues. The CDR3 DNA sequence: TGTGCCAGCAGTGAGGAAGCGGGGAGCACCGGGGAGCTGTTTTTT. Translation: CASSEEAGSTGELFF.

This clone was recorded at least ten times. This chain joins TRBV7-2 and TRBJ2-2; 12 positions match TRBD2. Germline trimming cut 5 bases from V and 0 bases from J; bases unmatched to any gene: 4. The CDR3 is 17 residues long. Germline CDR1 reads SGHTA; CDR2 reads FQGNSA. CDR3 nucleotides: TGTGCCAGCAGCGCCGGGACTAGCGGGCCGAACACCGGGGAGCTGTTTTTT. It translates to CASSAGTSGPNTGELFF.

This clone was counted at least ten times. This CDR3 reads CASSRTGLSTDTQYF. The CDR3, as DNA: TGTGCCAGCAGCCGTACAGGGCTAAGCACAGATACGCAGTATTTT. The V gene is TRBV7-9, the J gene TRBJ2-3, with TRBD1 as a possible D gene (6 bases). CDR1 is SEHNR, CDR2 FQNEAQ, per germline (reference sequence). CDR3 length: 15 amino acids. The germline V and J ends were trimmed by 5 bases and 0 bases, with 12 bases remaining between them.

At least ten counts were recorded for this clone. Other DNA sequences in this sample translate to the same CDR3. The chain has TRBV6-5 and TRBJ2-3; D gene ambiguous. V was clipped by 5 bases and J by 0 bases, with 21 bases between them. The CDR3 runs 18 residues. Germline V CDR1 and CDR2: MNHEY, SVGAGI. The chain's CDR3 is CASSPVGARVVSTDTQYF. The CDR3 nucleotides read TGTGCCAGCAGTCCTGTTGGAGCGCGCGTAGTGAGCACAGATACGCAGTATTTT.

In its sample, this clone was seen a few times. V gene TRBV12-3 or TRBV12-4 combines with J gene TRBJ2-1; D is possibly TRBD2 (6 bases). The CDR3 loop spans 15 amino acids. Trimming removed 6 bases at V and 10 bases at J, with 22 bases between. The CDR3: CASSPPSEGRNEQFF. CDR3 DNA: TGTGCCAGCAGCCCCCCTAGCGAGGGCCGAAACGAGCAGTTCTTC.

The chain is built from TRBV10-3 and TRBJ2-7; TRBD2 matches 7 bases. V dropped 4 bases and J dropped 5; count of bases not matched to a gene: 8. The germline gives CDR1 ENHRY, CDR2 SYGVKD. CDR3 length equals 14 residues. The CDR3 spells CAISGAGLQDEQYF. CDR3 DNA: TGTGCCATCAGTGGTGCGGGACTACAGGACGAGCAGTACTTC.